These T cell receptor beta chains were read from a single sample in a study of T cell changes during pregnancy in multiple sclerosis. Assay used: immunoSEQ multiplex PCR; TCRdb lists only in-frame clones, some missing. The table records some 49,000 clones, 80% to 95% of them present only once. Sequencing used CD8+ T cells from peripheral blood mononuclear cells, obtained in the second trimester of pregnancy. The source of these receptors is a female donor with multiple sclerosis, enrolled in a pregnancy study. The CDR3 runs from the conserved cysteine through the conserved F or W. The order of the fields is clone size, CDR3 length, D gene, J gene, V gene, CDR3 DNA, CDR3 protein. The D gene is left open where the match is weak. Clone size appears in some rows only: once, few, many, or a class for an expanded clone.

>NA|17|NA|TRBJ2-7|TRBV10-3
TGTGCCATCAGTGAGTCTATGGTCCAGTCCATAACCTACGAGCAGTACTTC
CAISESMVQSITYEQYF
>NA|15|TRBD1|TRBJ2-7|TRBV5-5
TGTGCCAGCAGCTTGGGTCCAGGGGGCTCCTACGAGCAGTACTTC
CASSLGPGGSYEQYF
>NA|14|TRBD1|TRBJ2-1|TRBV7-6
TGTGCCAGCAGCCCCCCCGCAGGGGGCAATGAGCAGTTCTTC
CASSPPAGGNEQFF
>NA|16|TRBD1|TRBJ2-3|TRBV13
TGTGCCAGCAGCTTAAAACAGGGGGCTGAGGGAAATACGCAGTATTTT
CASSLKQGAEGNTQYF
>NA|15|NA|TRBJ2-6|TRBV7-9
TGTGCCAGCAGCTCCCCCGGGTCTGGGGCCAACGTCCTGACTTTC
CASSSPGSGANVLTF
>NA|16|NA|TRBJ1-2|TRBV11-2
TGTGCCAGCAGCTTAGATGGTCGACAGACAAACTATGGCTACACCTTC
CASSLDGRQTNYGYTF
>NA|14|NA|TRBJ1-5|TRBV7-9
TGTGCCAGCAGCCCGTTCGGTAGCAATCAGCCCCAGCATTTT
CASSPFGSNQPQHF
>NA|14|NA|TRBJ2-7|TRBV4-3
TGCGCCAGCAGCCAACTCCAGGCCTCCTACGAGCAGTACTTC
CASSQLQASYEQYF
>NA|14|TRBD2|TRBJ2-7|TRBV5-8
TGTGCCAGCAGGCGGGAGTCGCGGACCTACGAGCAGTACTTC
CASRRESRTYEQYF
>NA|15|NA|TRBJ1-3|TRBV21-1
TGTGCCAGCAGCAATACAGAGTCCTCTGGAAACACCATATATTTT
CASSNTESSGNTIYF
>NA|14|NA|TRBJ2-7|TRBV4-3
TGCGCCAGCAGCCCAGGACGGGGAATCTACGAGCAGTACTTC
CASSPGRGIYEQYF
>NA|14|TRBD1|TRBJ1-5|TRBV6-5
TGTGCCAGCAGTTCAGGACAGGGGGCTCAGCCCCAGCATTTT
CASSSGQGAQPQHF
>NA|14|NA|TRBJ1-6|TRBV5-5
TGTGCCAGCAGCTTGACACGAAATAATTCACCCCTCCACTTT
CASSLTRNNSPLHF
>NA|14|TRBD1|TRBJ1-2|TRBV4-3
TGCGCCAGCAGCCAGGACAGGATCCCTTATGGCTACACCTTC
CASSQDRIPYGYTF
>NA|16|TRBD2|TRBJ2-7|TRBV4-2
TGTGCCAGCAGCCAAGGATCGGGACTAGGGGGCTACGAGCAGTACTTC
CASSQGSGLGGYEQYF
>NA|14|TRBD2|TRBJ2-7|TRBV5-8
TGTGCCAGCAGCTTGCTTCGGGGGGGTGACGAGCAGTACTTC
CASSLLRGGDEQYF
>NA|15|TRBD2|TRBJ2-7|TRBV4-1
TGCGCCAGCAGCCAAGTTAGCGGGGGGGCCTACGAGCAGTACTTC
CASSQVSGGAYEQYF
>NA|16|TRBD2|TRBJ2-5|TRBV27
TGTGCCAGCAGTCCAATAAGGGGACTAGCGCAAGAGACCCAGTACTTC
CASSPIRGLAQETQYF
>few|18|NA|TRBJ1-2|TRBV6-1
TGTGCCAGCAGTGAAGTTGTGGAGGGTCTTGGAGCGGACTATGGCTACACCTTC
CASSEVVEGLGADYGYTF
>NA|14|TRBD2|TRBJ2-2|TRBV10-3
TGTGCCATTTCTAGCGGGGGGGACACCGGGGAGCTGTTTTTT
CAISSGGDTGELFF
>NA|14|NA|TRBJ2-7|TRBV19
TGTGCCAGTAGTACGGGGGTAGGGATGAACGAGCAGTACTTC
CASSTGVGMNEQYF
>NA|14|NA|TRBJ1-5|TRBV6-1
TGTGCCAGCAGTGAGGCTCCTTCGGGTCAGCCCCAGCATTTT
CASSEAPSGQPQHF